The clone carrying this T cell receptor beta chain was seen only a few times. Antigen unknown. MiXCR was run by TCRdb on the 5' RACE reads, yielding one entry per CDR3 protein. The table has approximately 350,000 distinct CDR3 sequences, 13% seen once; the top ten hold 20% to 25%. V lost 3 bases and J 4 bases, leaving 15 bases between the germline ends. The CDR3 is 15 amino acids. Germline values: CDR1 SGHTA, CDR2 FQGNSA. This sample is part of a study of T-cell memory formation after mild COVID-19. Study-level points and caveats: Second-wave clones reaching peak frequency on day 37 lacked confirmed SARS-CoV-2 specificity. CD4/CD8 balance held among clones contracting day 15 to 85, and later expanders leaned CD4+. A subset of responding clones appeared in pre-infection memory, suggesting cross-reactive memory joined.

The chain recombines TRBV7-2 with TRBJ1-1, with D maybe TRBD1 (5 bases). Sequencing used PBMCs or a T cell subset sorted from them (not recorded which). The source of this sequence is a man in his late teens or twenties who had mild COVID-19 (a few samples of this study predate the infection). Cell type and time point are not known. CDR3 nucleotide sequence: TGTGCCAGCAGCTTCCCCTCAGGGAGTGGCACTGAAGCTTTCTTT. This gives the protein CASSFPSGSGTEAFF.